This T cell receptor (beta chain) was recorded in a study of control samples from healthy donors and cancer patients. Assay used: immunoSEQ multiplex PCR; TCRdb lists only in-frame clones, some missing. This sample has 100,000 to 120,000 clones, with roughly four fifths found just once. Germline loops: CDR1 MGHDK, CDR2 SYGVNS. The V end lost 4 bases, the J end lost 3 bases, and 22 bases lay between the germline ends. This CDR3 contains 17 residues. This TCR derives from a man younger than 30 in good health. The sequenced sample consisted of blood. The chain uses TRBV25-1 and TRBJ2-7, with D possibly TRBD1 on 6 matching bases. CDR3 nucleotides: TGTGCCAGCAGTGTCGACGGGACGGCACCAGGGGACTACGAGCAGTACTTC. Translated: CASSVDGTAPGDYEQYF.